This TCR beta chain stems from a study of blood T cell repertoires in COVID-19. Study as a whole: Nucleic acid was either cDNA or gDNA, and it came from T cells, B-cell-depleted T cells, or PBMCs.

This CDR3 contains 16 residues. Germline V gene sequence: CDR1 MDHEN, CDR2 SYDVKM. Trimming cost V 4 bases and J 3 bases, with 19 bases left between them. In the original analysis: Amplification of reference gene primers was used by the study to estimate nucleated cell counts. Data came from immunoSEQ multiplex PCR; TCRdb stores just in-frame clones and leaves some out. The D gene and trimming were derived from the DNA, and the V and J assignments and clone size from that table. The sample records some 400,000 clones, roughly 86% being singletons. The receptor comes from a human donor in a cohort sampled during active COVID-19. The chain links TRBV28 to TRBJ2-7, with D perhaps matching TRBD2 (5 bases). Material: peripheral blood. This CDR3 is CASSSPLLTGNYEQYF. CDR3 coding DNA: TGTGCCAGCAGTTCCCCCCTCTTGACGGGAAACTACGAGCAGTACTTC.